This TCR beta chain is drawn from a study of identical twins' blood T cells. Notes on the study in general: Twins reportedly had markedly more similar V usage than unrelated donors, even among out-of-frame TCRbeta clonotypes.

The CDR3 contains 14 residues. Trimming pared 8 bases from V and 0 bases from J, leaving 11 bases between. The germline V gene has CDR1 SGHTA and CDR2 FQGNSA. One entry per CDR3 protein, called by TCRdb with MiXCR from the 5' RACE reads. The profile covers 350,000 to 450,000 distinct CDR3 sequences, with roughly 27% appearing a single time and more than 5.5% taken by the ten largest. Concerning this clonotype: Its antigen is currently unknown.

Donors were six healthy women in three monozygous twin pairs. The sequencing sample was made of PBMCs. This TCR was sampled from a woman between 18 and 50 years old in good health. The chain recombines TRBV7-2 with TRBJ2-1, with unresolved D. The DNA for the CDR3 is TGTGCCAGCGCCTCAATTACCTCCTACAATGAGCAGTTCTTC. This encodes CASASITSYNEQFF. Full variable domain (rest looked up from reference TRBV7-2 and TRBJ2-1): GAGVSQSPSNKVTEKGKDVELRCDPISGHTALYWYRQSLGQGLEFLIYFQGNSAPDKSGLPSDRFSAERTGGSVSTLTIQRTQQEDSAVYLCASASITSYNEQFFGPGTRLTVL.